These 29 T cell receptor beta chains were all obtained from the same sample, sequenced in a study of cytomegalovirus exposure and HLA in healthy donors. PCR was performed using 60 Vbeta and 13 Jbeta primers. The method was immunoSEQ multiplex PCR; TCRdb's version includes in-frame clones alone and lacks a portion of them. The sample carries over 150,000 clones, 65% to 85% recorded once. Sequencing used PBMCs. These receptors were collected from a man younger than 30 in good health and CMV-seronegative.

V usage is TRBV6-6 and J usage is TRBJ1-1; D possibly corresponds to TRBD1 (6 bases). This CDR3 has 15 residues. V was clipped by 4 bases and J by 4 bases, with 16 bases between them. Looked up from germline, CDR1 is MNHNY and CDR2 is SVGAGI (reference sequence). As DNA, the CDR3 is TGTGCCAGCAGTTTTATCAGGGGTGTGGGCACTGAAGCTTTCTTT. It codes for CASSFIRGVGTEAFF.

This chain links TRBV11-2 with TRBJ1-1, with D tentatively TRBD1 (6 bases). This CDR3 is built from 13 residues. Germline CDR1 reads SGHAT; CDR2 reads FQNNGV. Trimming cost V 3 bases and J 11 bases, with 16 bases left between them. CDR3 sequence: CASSFRAGAMAFF. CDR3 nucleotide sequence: TGTGCCAGCAGCTTTAGGGCAGGGGCGATGGCTTTCTTT.

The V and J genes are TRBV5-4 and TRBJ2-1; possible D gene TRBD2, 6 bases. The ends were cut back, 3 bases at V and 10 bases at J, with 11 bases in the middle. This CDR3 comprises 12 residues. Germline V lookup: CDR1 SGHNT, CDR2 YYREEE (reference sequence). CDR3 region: CASSSQGLEQFF. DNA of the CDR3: TGTGCCAGCAGCTCTCAGGGACTCGAGCAGTTCTTC. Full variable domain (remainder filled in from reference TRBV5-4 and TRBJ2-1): ETGVTQSPTHLIKTRGQQVTLRCSSQSGHNTVSWYQQALGQGPQFIFQYYREEENGRGNFPPRFSGLQFPNYSSELNVNALELDDSALYLCASSSQGLEQFFGPGTRLTVL.

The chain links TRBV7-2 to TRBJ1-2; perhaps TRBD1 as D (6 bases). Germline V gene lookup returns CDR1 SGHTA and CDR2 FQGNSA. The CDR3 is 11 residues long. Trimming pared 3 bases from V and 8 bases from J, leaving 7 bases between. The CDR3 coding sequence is TGTGCCAGCAGCTTGGGACACGGCTACACCTTC. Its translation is CASSLGHGYTF.

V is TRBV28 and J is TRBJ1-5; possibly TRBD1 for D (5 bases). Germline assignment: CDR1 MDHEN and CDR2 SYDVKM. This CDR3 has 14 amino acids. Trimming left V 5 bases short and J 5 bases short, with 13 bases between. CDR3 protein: CASSPERGHQPQHF. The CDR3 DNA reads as TGTGCCAGCAGTCCCGAAAGGGGCCATCAGCCCCAGCATTTT.

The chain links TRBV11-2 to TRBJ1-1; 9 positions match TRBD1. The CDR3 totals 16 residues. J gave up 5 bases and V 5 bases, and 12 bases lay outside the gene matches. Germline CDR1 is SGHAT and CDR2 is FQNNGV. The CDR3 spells CASSARQGGRGTEAFF. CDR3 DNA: TGTGCCAGCAGCGCTCGACAGGGGGGGAGAGGGACTGAAGCTTTCTTT.

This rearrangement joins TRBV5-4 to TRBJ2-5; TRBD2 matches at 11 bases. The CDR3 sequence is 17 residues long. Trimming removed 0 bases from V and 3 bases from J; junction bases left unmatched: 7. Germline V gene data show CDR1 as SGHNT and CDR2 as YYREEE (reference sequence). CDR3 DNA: TGTGCCAGCAGCTTGGGTCCTAGCGGGGGGAAGGAAGAGACCCAGTACTTC. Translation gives CASSLGPSGGKEETQYF.

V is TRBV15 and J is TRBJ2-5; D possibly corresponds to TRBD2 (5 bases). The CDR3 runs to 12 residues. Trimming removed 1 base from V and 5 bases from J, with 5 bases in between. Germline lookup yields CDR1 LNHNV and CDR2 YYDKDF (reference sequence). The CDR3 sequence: CATSRGGETQYF. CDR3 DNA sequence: TGTGCCACCAGCAGAGGAGGGGAGACCCAGTACTTC.

The DNA of the CDR3 is TGCGCCAGCAGCCAGGCAACAGGGCGCGTCATGAACACTGAAGCTTTCTTT. Translating gives CASSQATGRVMNTEAFF. J is TRBJ1-1 and V is TRBV4-1; a weak D match, TRBD1 (6 bases). The CDR3 loop spans 17 amino acids. Germline V gene sequence: CDR1 MGHRA, CDR2 YSYEKL. Trimming cost V 3 bases and J 0 bases, with 17 bases left between them.

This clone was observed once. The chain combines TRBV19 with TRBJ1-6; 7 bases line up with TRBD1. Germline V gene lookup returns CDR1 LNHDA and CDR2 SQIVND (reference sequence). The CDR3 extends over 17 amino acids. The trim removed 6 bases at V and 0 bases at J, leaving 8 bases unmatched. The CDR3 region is CASSRSGTDSYNSPLHF. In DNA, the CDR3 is TGTGCCAGTAGCAGATCCGGGACAGACTCCTATAATTCACCCCTCCACTTT. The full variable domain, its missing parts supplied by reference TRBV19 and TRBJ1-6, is DGGITQSPKYLFRKEGQNVTLSCEQNLNHDAMYWYRQDPGQGLRLIYYSQIVNDFQKGDIAEGYSVSREKKESFPLTVTSAQKNPTAFYLCASSRSGTDSYNSPLHFGNGTRLTVT.

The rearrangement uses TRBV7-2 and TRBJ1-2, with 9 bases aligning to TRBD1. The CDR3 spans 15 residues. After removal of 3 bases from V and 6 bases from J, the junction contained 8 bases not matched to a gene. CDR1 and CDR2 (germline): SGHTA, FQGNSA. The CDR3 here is CASSFSTGGGNGYTF. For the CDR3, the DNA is TGTGCCAGCAGCTTCTCGACAGGGGGGGGGAATGGCTACACCTTC.

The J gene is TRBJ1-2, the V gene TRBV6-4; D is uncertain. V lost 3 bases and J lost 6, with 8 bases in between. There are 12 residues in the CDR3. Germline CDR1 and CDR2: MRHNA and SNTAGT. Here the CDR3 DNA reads TGTGCCAGCAGTGAATCGGGGAATGGCTACACCTTC. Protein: CASSESGNGYTF.

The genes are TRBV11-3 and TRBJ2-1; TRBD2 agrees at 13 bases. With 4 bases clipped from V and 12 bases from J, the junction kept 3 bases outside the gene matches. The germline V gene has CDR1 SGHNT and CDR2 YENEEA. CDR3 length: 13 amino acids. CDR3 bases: TGTGCCAGCAGCTCACGGACTAGCGGGGGGCAGTTCTTC. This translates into CASSSRTSGGQFF.

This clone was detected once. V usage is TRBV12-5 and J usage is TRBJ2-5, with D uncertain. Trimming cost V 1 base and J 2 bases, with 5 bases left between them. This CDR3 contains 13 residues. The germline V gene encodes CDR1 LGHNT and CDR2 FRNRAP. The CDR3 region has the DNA TGTGCTAGTGGTTTGGGTAATCAAGAGACCCAGTACTTC. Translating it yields CASGLGNQETQYF.

This CDR3 reads CASSYSGGTNQPQHF. As DNA, the CDR3 is TGTGCCAGCAGTTACTCGGGGGGGACCAATCAGCCCCAGCATTTT. This chain links TRBV6-5 with TRBJ1-5; D may be TRBD1 (5 bases). This CDR3 has 15 amino acids. Trimming removed 0 bases at V and 3 bases at J, with 9 bases between. Germline V gene lookup returns CDR1 MNHEY and CDR2 SVGAGI.

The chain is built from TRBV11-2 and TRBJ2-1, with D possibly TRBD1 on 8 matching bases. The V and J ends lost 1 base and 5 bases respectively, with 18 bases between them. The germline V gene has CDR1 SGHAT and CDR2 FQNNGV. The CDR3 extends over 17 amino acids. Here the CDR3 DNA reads TGTGCCAGCAGCTTAGTGGGAGGGACAGGCACCAACAATGAGCAGTTCTTC. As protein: CASSLVGGTGTNNEQFF.

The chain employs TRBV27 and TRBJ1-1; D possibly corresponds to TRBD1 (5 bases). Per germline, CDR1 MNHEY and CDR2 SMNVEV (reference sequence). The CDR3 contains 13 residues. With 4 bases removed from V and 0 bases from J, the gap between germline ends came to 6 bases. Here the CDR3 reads CASSYRMNTEAFF. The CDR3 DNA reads TGTGCCAGCAGTTACAGGATGAACACTGAAGCTTTCTTT.

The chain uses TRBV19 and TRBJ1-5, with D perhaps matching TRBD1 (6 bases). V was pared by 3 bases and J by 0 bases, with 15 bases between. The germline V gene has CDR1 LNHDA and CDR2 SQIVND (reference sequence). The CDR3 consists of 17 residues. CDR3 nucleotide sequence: TGTGCCAGTAGTATGCGACAGGCCCTTTATAGCAATCAGCCCCAGCATTTT. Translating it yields CASSMRQALYSNQPQHF.

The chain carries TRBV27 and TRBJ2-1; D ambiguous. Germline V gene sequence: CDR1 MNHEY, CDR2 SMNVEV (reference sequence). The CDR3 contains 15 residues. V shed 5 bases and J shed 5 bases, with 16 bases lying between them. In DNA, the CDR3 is TGTGCCAGCAGTCTCCCCGTGTGGAGTCACAATGAGCAGTTCTTC. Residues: CASSLPVWSHNEQFF.

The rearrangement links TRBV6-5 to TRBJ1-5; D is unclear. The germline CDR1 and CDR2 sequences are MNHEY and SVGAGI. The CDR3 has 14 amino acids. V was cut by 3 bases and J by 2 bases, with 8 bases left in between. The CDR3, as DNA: TGTGCCAGCAGTTATTTCCGAGGCAATCAGCCCCAGCATTTT. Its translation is CASSYFRGNQPQHF.

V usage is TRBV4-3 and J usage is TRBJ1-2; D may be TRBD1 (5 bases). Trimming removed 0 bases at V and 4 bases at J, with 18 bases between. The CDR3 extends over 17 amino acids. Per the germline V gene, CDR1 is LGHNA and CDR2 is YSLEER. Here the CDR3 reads CASSQDHNPTVPYGYTF. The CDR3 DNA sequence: TGCGCCAGCAGCCAAGATCATAACCCGACAGTCCCCTATGGCTACACCTTC.

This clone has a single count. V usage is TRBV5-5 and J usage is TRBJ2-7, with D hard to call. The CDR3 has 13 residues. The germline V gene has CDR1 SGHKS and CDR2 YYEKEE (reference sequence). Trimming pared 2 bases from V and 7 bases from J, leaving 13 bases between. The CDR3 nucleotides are TGTGCCAGCAGCTTTGGAACGGGTGGGGAGCAGTACGTC. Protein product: CASSFGTGGEQYV.

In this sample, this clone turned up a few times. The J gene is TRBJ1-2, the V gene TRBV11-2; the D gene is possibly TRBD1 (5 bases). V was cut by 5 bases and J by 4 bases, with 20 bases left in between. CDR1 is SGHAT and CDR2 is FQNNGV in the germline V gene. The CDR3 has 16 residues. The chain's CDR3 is CASSQENQGGAYGYTF. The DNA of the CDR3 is TGTGCCAGCAGCCAAGAAAACCAGGGAGGGGCCTATGGCTACACCTTC.

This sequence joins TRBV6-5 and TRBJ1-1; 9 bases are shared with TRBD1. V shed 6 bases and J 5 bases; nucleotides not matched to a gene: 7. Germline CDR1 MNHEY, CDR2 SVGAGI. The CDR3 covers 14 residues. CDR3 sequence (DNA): TGTGCCAGCAGCCAGACAGGGGGAGGGACTGAAGCTTTCTTT. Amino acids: CASSQTGGGTEAFF.

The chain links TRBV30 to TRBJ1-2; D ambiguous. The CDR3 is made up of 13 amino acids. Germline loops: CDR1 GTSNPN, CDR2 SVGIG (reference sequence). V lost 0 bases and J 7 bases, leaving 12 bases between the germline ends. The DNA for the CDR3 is TGTGCCTGGAGTGTTTGGCAGGAGGGTGGCTACACCTTC. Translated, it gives CAWSVWQEGGYTF.

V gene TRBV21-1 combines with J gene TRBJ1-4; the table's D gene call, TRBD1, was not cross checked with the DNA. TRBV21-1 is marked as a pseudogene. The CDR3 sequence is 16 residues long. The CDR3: CASTNLDRGRREKLFF. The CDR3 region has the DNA TGTGCCAGCACAAACCTTGACAGGGGGCGACGGGAAAAACTGTTTTTT.

CDR3 in amino acids: CAWNPAGGRDTQYF. CDR3 DNA: TGTGCCTGGAACCCCGCAGGGGGACGCGATACGCAGTATTTT. V usage is TRBV30 and J usage is TRBJ2-3; TRBD1 aligns across 7 bases. J gave up 6 bases and V 4 bases, and 10 bases lay outside the gene matches. CDR1 and CDR2 from the germline V gene are GTSNPN and SVGIG (reference sequence). The CDR3 loop spans 14 amino acids.

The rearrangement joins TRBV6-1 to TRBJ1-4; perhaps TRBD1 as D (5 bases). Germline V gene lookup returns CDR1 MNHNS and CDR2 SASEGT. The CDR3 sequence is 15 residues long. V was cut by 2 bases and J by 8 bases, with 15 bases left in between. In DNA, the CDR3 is TGTGCCAGCAGTGAAAAGGCAGGGTGGTGGGAAAAACTGTTTTTT. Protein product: CASSEKAGWWEKLFF.

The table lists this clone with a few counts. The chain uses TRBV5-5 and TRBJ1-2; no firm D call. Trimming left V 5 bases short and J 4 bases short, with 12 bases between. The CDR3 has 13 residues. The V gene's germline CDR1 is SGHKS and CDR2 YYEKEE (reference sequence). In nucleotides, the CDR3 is TGTGCCAGCAGACTTGATCAAACCTATGGCTACACCTTC. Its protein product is CASRLDQTYGYTF.